Presented here are 6 T cell receptor beta chains from one specimen sequenced in a study of spatial heterogeneity in lung cancer. As to time point: sample taken at primary tumor resection. MiXCR was run by TCRdb on the 5' RACE reads, yielding one entry per CDR3 protein. Altogether about 22,000 distinct CDR3 sequences are present, less than 6% being singletons, with the ten largest covering about 37%. The sequenced sample was PBMCs, obtained at surgery. Every receptor here comes from a male donor with early-stage non-small cell lung cancer.

Sample share makes this clonotype medium-sized (0.01 to 0.1%). The CDR3 here is CASSPRTAPYTF. CDR3 DNA: TGTGCCAGCAGCCCCCGGACAGCCCCTTACACCTTC. The genes are TRBV7-2 and TRBJ1-2; a weak D match, TRBD1 (6 bases). This CDR3 is built from 12 residues. V was clipped by 5 bases and J by 11 bases, with 15 bases between them. CDR1 is SGHTA, CDR2 FQGNSA, per germline.

This clonotype turned up a few times. This sequence joins TRBV6-4 and TRBJ2-3, with 13 bases aligning to TRBD2. V trimming: 6 bases; J trimming: 5 bases; junction bases outside the gene matches: 8. The CDR3 loop spans 16 amino acids. The germline V gene has CDR1 MRHNA and CDR2 SNTAGT. The CDR3 is CASSLTSGRAEDTQYF. DNA for the CDR3: TGTGCCAGCAGCCTAACTAGCGGGAGGGCCGAAGATACGCAGTATTTT.

This clonotype is deemed medium-sized. The chain carries TRBV11-2 and TRBJ2-6, with D possibly TRBD1 on 6 matching bases. The CDR3 has 18 residues. Germline values: CDR1 SGHAT, CDR2 FQNNGV. With 4 bases removed from V and 0 bases from J, the gap between germline ends came to 16 bases. CDR3 DNA: TGTGCCAGCAGCTCACGAAACTCAGGGGCCTCTGGGGCCAACGTCCTGACTTTC. It is translated as CASSSRNSGASGANVLTF.

Ten or more counts support this clonotype. The chain couples TRBV30 to TRBJ2-3; possible D gene TRBD2, 6 bases. There are 12 residues in the CDR3. The V gene lost 2 bases and the J gene lost 7 bases, with 10 bases spanning the gap. CDR1 GTSNPN and CDR2 SVGIG come from the germline V gene (reference sequence). The CDR3 region has the DNA TGTGCCTGGAGTCCGGAGGGGTATACGCAGTATTTT. It codes for CAWSPEGYTQYF.

This clonotype appeared many times. The rearrangement links TRBV29-1 to TRBJ2-1, with D hard to call. Germline V lookup: CDR1 SQVTM, CDR2 ANQGSEA. The CDR3 is 13 residues long. V was cut by 3 bases and J by 1 base, with 7 bases left in between. The CDR3 coding sequence is TGCAGCGTTGAGGATACATCCTACAATGAGCAGTTCTTC. Protein product: CSVEDTSYNEQFF.

There are many counts of this clonotype. The chain uses TRBV13 and TRBJ2-7; 15 bases are shared with TRBD2. The CDR3 consists of 16 residues. CDR1 and CDR2 (germline): PRHDT, FYEKMQ (reference sequence). Losses at the gene ends were 4 bases for V and 5 bases for J; bases not matched to a gene: 6. Here the CDR3 reads CASSWGLAGGINEQYF. The CDR3 bases are TGTGCCAGCAGCTGGGGACTAGCGGGAGGTATCAACGAGCAGTACTTC.